This T cell receptor beta chain was profiled in a study of T cells in Graves' hyperthyroidism and ophthalmopathy. The study's findings and limits: Progression to ophthalmopathy was predicted a median of approximately seven months early.

This CDR3 region has 15 residues. The germline V gene has CDR1 SGHTA and CDR2 FQGNSA. V was clipped by 8 bases and J by 2 bases, with 18 bases between them. RNA transcripts were the template for amplifying TCR beta CDR3 regions. During a first-round RT-PCR of the TCR CDR3, the HTBI primer set was used. From the multiplex PCR reads, TCRdb called clonotypes with MiXCR, one entry per CDR3 protein. The repertoire holds hundreds of thousands of distinct CDR3 sequences, with 45% as singletons. Uncontrolled infection, other autoimmune disease, pregnancy or lactation disqualified patients from enrolment. On this clonotype: Its specificity is not known.

Sample: peripheral blood or thyroid tissue (not recorded which). The chain is built from TRBV7-2 and TRBJ1-1; D not certain. The origin of this receptor is an adult man with Graves' disease, either hyperthyroidism or ophthalmopathy (not recorded which). The CDR3 region has the DNA TGTGCCAGCGCCAAAGACCCGCTCCGTAACACTGAAGCTTTCTTT. The encoded protein is CASAKDPLRNTEAFF.